The present T cell receptor (beta chain) was sequenced within a study of early T cells in non-severe SARS-CoV-2 infection. Overall study: The study sequenced bulk RNA from unsorted whole blood, with chains unpaired. Broader study findings: VDJdb matching, biased toward anti-spike CD8 responses, missed private and CD4 specificities.

The CDR3 is 16 residues long. V dropped 0 bases and J dropped 2 bases, with 12 bases sitting between them. The germline CDR1 and CDR2 sequences are SGHTA and FQGNSA. This clonotype was detected many times. Its antigen is still unknown. Unique molecular identifiers were attached to individual cDNA molecules. TCRdb reanalysed the 5' RACE reads using MiXCR and keeps one entry per CDR3 protein. The sample gives 49,000 or so distinct CDR3 sequences, around 6.5% of which show up once; about 2.7% is in the top ten. The receptor comes from an adult who was a healthcare worker with PCR-confirmed SARS-CoV-2 infection or an uninfected control (not recorded which). V gene TRBV7-2 combines with J gene TRBJ2-3; D is uncertain. This specimen was whole blood, taken at baseline. CDR3: CASSLAIVDITDTQYF. CDR3 coding DNA: TGTGCCAGCAGCTTAGCAATTGTGGATATCACAGATACGCAGTATTTT.